Shown below are 21 T cell receptor beta chains from a single sample sequenced in a study of blood T cell repertoires in COVID-19. TCRdb's copy holds only in-frame clones and misses some; the assay was immunoSEQ multiplex PCR. The sample has hundreds of thousands of clones; around 87% are singletons. Sequencing was carried out using peripheral blood. These receptors all stem from a woman aged 25 to 39 who had recovered from COVID-19.

J is TRBJ1-1 and V is TRBV12-3 or TRBV12-4; a possible D gene is TRBD1 (5 bases). The CDR3 has 12 amino acids. V was clipped by 6 bases and J by 6 bases, with 11 bases between them. The CDR3 spells CASSPGFPEAFF. The CDR3 bases are TGTGCCAGCAGCCCAGGGTTCCCTGAAGCTTTCTTT.

The V call is TRBV19, the J call TRBJ1-2; D might be TRBD1 (5 bases). V lost 4 bases, J lost 5 bases, and 14 bases lay in between. The CDR3 has 14 amino acids. CDR1 is LNHDA and CDR2 is SQIVND in the germline V gene (reference sequence). CDR3 amino acids: CASSSGGLRYGYTF. In DNA form, the CDR3 reads TGTGCCAGTAGTAGTGGGGGACTAAGATATGGCTACACCTTC.

The chain carries TRBV7-3 and TRBJ1-4; 8 bases line up with TRBD1. With 2 bases clipped from V and 11 bases from J, the junction kept 4 bases outside the gene matches. Germline V gives CDR1 SGHTA, CDR2 FQGTGA. CDR3 size: 13 residues. The CDR3, as DNA: TGTGCCAGCAGCTTATACAGGGGGAGGAAACTGTTTTTT. Protein product: CASSLYRGRKLFF.

This clone was seen once. The chain has TRBV7-2 and TRBJ2-3, with D unclear. This CDR3 contains 11 residues. The V gene lost 2 bases and the J gene lost 7 bases, with 4 bases spanning the gap. Germline V gene lookup returns CDR1 SGHTA and CDR2 FQGNSA. The CDR3 sequence: CASSLPNTQYF. CDR3 DNA: TGTGCCAGCAGCTTACCAAATACGCAGTATTTT.

The rearrangement links TRBV6-2 or TRBV6-3 to TRBJ2-5; 7 positions agree with TRBD2. Germline V gene data show CDR1 as MNHEY and CDR2 as SVGEGT. This CDR3 contains 15 residues. V lost 2 bases, J lost 2 bases, and 5 bases stayed unmatched. CDR3 amino acids: CASSYKRGPQETQYF. The CDR3, as DNA: TGTGCCAGCAGTTACAAGCGGGGACCTCAAGAGACCCAGTACTTC.

The J gene is TRBJ2-2, the V gene TRBV25-1, with a possible D match to TRBD2 (5 bases). The CDR3 has 14 residues. V dropped 1 base and J dropped 6 bases, with 9 bases sitting between them. CDR1 and CDR2 from the germline V gene are MGHDK and SYGVNS. The CDR3 here is CASSESGIPGELFF. In DNA, the CDR3 is TGTGCCAGCAGTGAATCGGGGATCCCCGGGGAGCTGTTTTTT.

This chain connects TRBV28 to TRBJ2-7; tentatively, D is TRBD2 (5 bases). Germline values: CDR1 MDHEN, CDR2 SYDVKM. The CDR3 covers 15 residues. Trimming pared 1 base from V and 4 bases from J, leaving 14 bases between. CDR3 sequence (DNA): TGTGCCAGCAGTTTATCAGCCAGCGGAGTTTACGAGCAGTACTTC. Translation gives CASSLSASGVYEQYF.

This clone appeared a few times. The CDR3 loop reads CATSRAPAEAQLFF. Here the CDR3 DNA reads TGTGCCACCAGCAGAGCTCCAGCCGAGGCGCAGCTGTTTTTT. The J gene is TRBJ1-4, the V gene TRBV15; D uncertain. This CDR3 region has 14 residues. V gave up 1 base and J gave up 14 bases, with 17 bases separating them. Germline V CDR1 and CDR2: LNHNV, YYDKDF (reference sequence).

The J gene is TRBJ2-7, the V gene TRBV9; TRBD2 aligns across 7 bases. Germline CDR1 reads SGDLS; CDR2 reads YYNGEE. The CDR3 is made up of 13 amino acids. Trimming at V came to 7 bases and at J to 6 bases, leaving 10 bases not matched to a gene. The CDR3 protein is CASPGGPWGEQYF. The CDR3 nucleotides read TGTGCCAGCCCGGGGGGACCTTGGGGCGAGCAGTACTTC.

This sequence joins TRBV5-6 and TRBJ1-5; weak D call: TRBD1 (6 bases). Germline CDR1 is SGHDT and CDR2 is YYEEEE. The CDR3 spans 17 residues. V dropped 4 bases and J dropped 2 bases, with 19 bases sitting between them. CDR3 DNA sequence: TGTGCCAGCAGCCATTATGAGGGGGAAGGAGGCAATCAGCCCCAGCATTTT. It specifies CASSHYEGEGGNQPQHF.

The genes are TRBV18 and TRBJ1-1; D is undetermined. Germline V gene data show CDR1 as KGHSH and CDR2 as LQKENI. The CDR3 is made up of 13 amino acids. Trimming took off 5 bases at V and 7 bases at J, with 14 bases between the two ends. The DNA for the CDR3 is TGTGCCAGCTCAGAGCCGCCCGGGGATGAAGCTTTCTTT. Encoded protein: CASSEPPGDEAFF.

This clone appeared once. The gene calls are TRBV27 and TRBJ1-5; D gene uncertain. The CDR3 is 16 amino acids. Per germline, CDR1 MNHEY and CDR2 SMNVEV (reference sequence). V lost 0 bases and J lost 0, with 9 bases in between. This CDR3 reads CASSLSGFPSNQPQHF. CDR3 DNA sequence: TGTGCCAGCAGTTTATCCGGGTTTCCTAGCAATCAGCCCCAGCATTTT.

The V call is TRBV10-3, the J call TRBJ2-2; TRBD2 aligns across 12 bases. Germline loops: CDR1 ENHRY, CDR2 SYGVKD. This CDR3 is 19 amino acids long. J gave up 2 bases and V 2 bases, and 9 bases lay outside the gene matches. CDR3 bases: TGTGCCATCAGTGAGACCGGACTAGCGGGGACTATCAACACCGGGGAGCTGTTTTTT. The encoded protein is CAISETGLAGTINTGELFF.

V is TRBV14 and J is TRBJ2-1, with 11 bases that match TRBD1. V lost 3 bases, J lost 7 bases, and 11 bases stayed unmatched. CDR1 and CDR2 from the germline V gene are SGHDN and FVKESK. CDR3 length equals 17 residues. CDR3 coding DNA: TGTGCCAGCAGCCAGCTCGATGGACAGGGGGCGAGAAATGAGCAGTTCTTC. Translation gives CASSQLDGQGARNEQFF. The whole variable domain, remainder taken from reference TRBV14 and TRBJ2-1, is EAGVTQFPSHSVIEKGQTVTLRCDPISGHDNLYWYRRVMGKEIKFLLHFVKESKQDESGMPNNRFLAERTGGTYSTLKVQPAELEDSGVYFCASSQLDGQGARNEQFFGPGTRLTVL.

The chain combines TRBV5-1 with TRBJ2-5, with a weak D call TRBD1 (5 bases). Germline CDR1 SGHRS, CDR2 YFSETQ. V was clipped by 0 bases and J by 5 bases, with 14 bases between them. The CDR3 is made up of 15 amino acids. CDR3 coding DNA: TGCGCCAGCAGCTTGGCCAAGGGGATTAGGGAGACCCAGTACTTC. This encodes CASSLAKGIRETQYF.

The chain couples TRBV3-1 (or the pseudogene TRBV3-2) to TRBJ2-3; tentative D call: TRBD1 (6 bases). This CDR3 region has 13 residues. In germline, CDR1 is LGHDT, CDR2 YNNKEL (reference sequence). Trimming cost V 5 bases and J 3 bases, with 9 bases left between them. The CDR3 spells CASSFTGTDTQYF. In nucleotides, the CDR3 is TGTGCCAGCAGCTTTACAGGGACAGATACGCAGTATTTT.

The chain links TRBV24-1 to TRBJ2-3; D unresolved. V lost 1 base to trimming and J lost 6 bases, with 13 bases between them. From germline, CDR1 is KGHDR and CDR2 SFDVKD. This CDR3 is built from 15 residues. The chain's CDR3 is CATSDFSSDTDTQYF. For the CDR3, the DNA is TGTGCCACCAGTGATTTTAGCTCCGATACGGATACGCAGTATTTT.

V and J are TRBV20-1 and TRBJ2-3, with D tentatively TRBD2 (6 bases). This CDR3 has 13 amino acids. Trimming cost V 3 bases and J 2 bases, with 9 bases left between them. CDR1 and CDR2 (germline): DFQATT, SNEGSKA (reference sequence). In DNA form, the CDR3 reads TGCAGTGCTAGTTCTAGCGCCACAGATACGCAGTATTTT. Translation: CSASSSATDTQYF.

The chain uses TRBV6-6 and TRBJ2-7; 7 nucleotides match TRBD1. Looked up from germline, CDR1 is MNHNY and CDR2 is SVGAGI (reference sequence). V shed 4 bases and J 1 base; nucleotides not matched to a gene: 10. The CDR3 is made up of 16 amino acids. The CDR3: CASSLLLWDSSYEQYF. Written as DNA, the CDR3 is TGTGCCAGCAGTTTACTCCTCTGGGACAGTTCCTACGAGCAGTACTTC.

The chain couples TRBV2 to TRBJ2-3; TRBD2 matches at 11 bases. The CDR3 length is 16 residues. Per the germline V gene, CDR1 is SNHLY and CDR2 is FYNNEI. The J segment lost 3 bases and the V segment lost 4 bases, leaving 6 bases of the junction unmatched. CDR3 nucleotide sequence: TGTGCCAGCAGTGGCGCGACTAGCGGGGAAACAGATACGCAGTATTTT. Its translation: CASSGATSGETDTQYF.

The chain combines TRBV6-1 with TRBJ2-6; D is perhaps TRBD1 (6 bases). This CDR3 spans 16 amino acids. CDR1 is MNHNS, CDR2 SASEGT, per germline. Trimming stripped 7 bases from V and 2 bases from J, with 15 bases between. CDR3 nucleotides: TGTGCCAGCACTGAGACAGGCCTGGCTGGGGCCAACGTCCTGACTTTC. This sequence encodes CASTETGLAGANVLTF.